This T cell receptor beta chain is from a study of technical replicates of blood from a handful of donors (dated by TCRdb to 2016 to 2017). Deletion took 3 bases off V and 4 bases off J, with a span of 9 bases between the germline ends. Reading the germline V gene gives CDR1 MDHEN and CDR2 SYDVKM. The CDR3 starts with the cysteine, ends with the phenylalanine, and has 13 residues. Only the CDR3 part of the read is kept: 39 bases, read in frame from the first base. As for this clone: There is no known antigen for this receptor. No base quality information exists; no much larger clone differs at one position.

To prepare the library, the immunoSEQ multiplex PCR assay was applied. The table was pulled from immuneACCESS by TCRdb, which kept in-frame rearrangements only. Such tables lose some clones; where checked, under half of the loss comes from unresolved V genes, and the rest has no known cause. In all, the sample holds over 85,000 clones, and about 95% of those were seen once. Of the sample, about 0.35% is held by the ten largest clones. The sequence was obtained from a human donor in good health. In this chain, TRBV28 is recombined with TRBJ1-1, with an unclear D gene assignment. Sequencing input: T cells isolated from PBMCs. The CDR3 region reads CASSFIEATEAFF. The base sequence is TGTGCCAGCAGTTTCATTGAGGCCACTGAAGCTTTCTTT.